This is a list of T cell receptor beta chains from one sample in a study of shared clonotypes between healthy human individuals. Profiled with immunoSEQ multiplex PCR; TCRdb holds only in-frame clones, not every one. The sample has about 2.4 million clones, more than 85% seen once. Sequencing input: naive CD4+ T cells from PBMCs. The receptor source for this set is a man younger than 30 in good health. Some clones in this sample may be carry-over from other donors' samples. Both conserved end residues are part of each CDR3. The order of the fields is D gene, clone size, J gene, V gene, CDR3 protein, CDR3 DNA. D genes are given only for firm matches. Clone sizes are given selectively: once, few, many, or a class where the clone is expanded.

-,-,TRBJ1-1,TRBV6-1,CASSQNAEAFF,TGTGCCAGCAGTCAGAATGCTGAAGCTTTCTTT
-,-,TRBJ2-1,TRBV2,CASNYYNEQFF,TGTGCCAGCAACTATTACAATGAGCAGTTCTTC
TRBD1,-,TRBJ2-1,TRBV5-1,CASSSGQGAIDEQFF,TGCGCCAGCAGCTCGGGACAGGGGGCGATCGATGAGCAGTTCTTC
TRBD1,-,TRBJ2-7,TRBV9,CASSGRGRGEQYF,TGTGCCAGCAGCGGCAGGGGGCGAGGCGAGCAGTACTTC
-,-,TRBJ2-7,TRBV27,CASSLTPQTYEQYF,TGTGCCAGCAGTTTAACACCACAAACCTACGAGCAGTACTTC
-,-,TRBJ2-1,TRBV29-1,CSVDRAGNYNEQFF,TGCAGCGTTGATAGGGCGGGTAATTACAATGAGCAGTTCTTC
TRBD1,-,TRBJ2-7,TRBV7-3,CASSSTGTGPYEQYF,TGTGCCAGCAGCTCAACCGGGACAGGGCCGTACGAGCAGTACTTC
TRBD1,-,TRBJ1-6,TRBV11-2,CASSSYRGKGSPLHF,TGTGCCAGCAGCTCCTACAGGGGCAAGGGCTCACCCCTCCACTTT
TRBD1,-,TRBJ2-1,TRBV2,CASSGTGTGYEQFF,TGTGCCAGCAGTGGTACCGGGACAGGGTATGAGCAGTTCTTC
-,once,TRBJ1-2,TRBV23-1,CASSLPRGGDYGYTF,TGCGCCAGCAGTCTCCCCCGGGGCGGTGACTATGGCTACACCTTC
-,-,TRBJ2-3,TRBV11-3,CASSLGAADTQYF,TGTGCCAGCAGCTTGGGGGCTGCAGATACGCAGTATTTT
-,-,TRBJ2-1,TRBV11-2,CASSSPTVNYNEQFF,TGTGCCAGCAGCTCGCCGACAGTGAACTACAATGAGCAGTTCTTC
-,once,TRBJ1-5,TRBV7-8,CASSVGDTYQPQHF,TGTGCCAGCAGCGTAGGGGACACCTATCAGCCCCAGCATTTT
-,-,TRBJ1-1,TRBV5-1,CASSWGMGTTEGFAEAFF,TGCGCCAGCAGCTGGGGGATGGGGACCACCGAAGGATTCGCTGAAGCTTTCTTT
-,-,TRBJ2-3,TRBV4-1,CASSHPVERPADTQYF,TGCGCCAGCAGCCACCCTGTGGAGCGGCCCGCGGATACGCAGTATTTT
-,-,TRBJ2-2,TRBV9,CASSESERMGKRAGGELFF,TGTGCCAGCAGCGAGAGTGAAAGGATGGGGAAACGGGCCGGCGGGGAGCTGTTTTTT
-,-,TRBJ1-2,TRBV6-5,CASSYAGGYGYTF,TGTGCCAGCAGTTACGCAGGAGGATATGGCTACACCTTC
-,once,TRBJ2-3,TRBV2,CASSGDSRGTQYF,TGTGCCAGCAGTGGGGACTCCCGGGGTACGCAGTATTTT
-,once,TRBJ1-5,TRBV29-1,CSVMWSGNQPQHF,TGCAGCGTTATGTGGTCGGGCAATCAGCCCCAGCATTTT
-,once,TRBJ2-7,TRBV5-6,CASTSRGRDEQYF,TGTGCCAGCACCTCTAGAGGGCGGGACGAGCAGTACTTC
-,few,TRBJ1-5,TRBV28,CASSLWAVGGQPQHF,TGTGCCAGCAGCCTGTGGGCAGTTGGCGGTCAGCCCCAGCATTTT
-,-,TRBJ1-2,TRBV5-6,CASSEVWSYGYTF,TGTGCCAGCAGCGAGGTTTGGTCCTATGGCTACACCTTC
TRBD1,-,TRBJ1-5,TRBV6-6,CASSLGTGTGDQPQHF,TGTGCCAGCAGTTTGGGAACCGGGACAGGGGATCAGCCCCAGCATTTT
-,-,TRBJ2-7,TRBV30,CAWSVLSSGTGEYF,TGTGCCTGGAGTGTACTGTCTAGCGGGACAGGCGAGTACTTC
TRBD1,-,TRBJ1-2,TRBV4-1,CASSRDRGPSYGYTF,TGCGCCAGCAGCCGGGACAGGGGGCCCAGCTATGGCTACACCTTC
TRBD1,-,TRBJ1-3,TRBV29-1,CSAVTGVVGNTIYF,TGCAGCGCCGTTACAGGGGTTGTCGGAAACACCATATATTTT
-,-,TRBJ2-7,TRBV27,CASSPGRAGRNWEQYF,TGTGCCAGCAGTCCGGGTCGGGCGGGGCGGAATTGGGAGCAGTACTTC
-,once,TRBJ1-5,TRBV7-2,CASSQDLGNQPQHF,TGTGCCAGCAGCCAGGACTTGGGCAATCAGCCCCAGCATTTT
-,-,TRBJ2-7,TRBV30,CAWKNRVPPYEQYF,TGTGCCTGGAAAAACAGGGTACCCCCCTACGAGCAGTACTTC
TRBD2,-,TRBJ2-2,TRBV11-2,CASSLTSGLNTGELFF,TGTGCCAGCAGCTTGACTAGCGGGCTGAACACCGGGGAGCTGTTTTTT
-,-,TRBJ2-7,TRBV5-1,CASSLGRGDIYEQYF,TGCGCCAGCAGCTTGGGCAGGGGGGACATCTACGAGCAGTACTTC
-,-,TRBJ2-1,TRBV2,CASSPGYYNEQFF,TGTGCCAGCAGTCCAGGGTATTACAATGAGCAGTTCTTC
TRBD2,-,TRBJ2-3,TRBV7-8,CASSQTLAGGITDTQYF,TGTGCCAGCAGCCAGACCTTAGCGGGAGGCATCACAGATACGCAGTATTTT
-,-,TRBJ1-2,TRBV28,CASARFNYGYTF,TGTGCCAGCGCCCGCTTTAACTATGGCTACACCTTC
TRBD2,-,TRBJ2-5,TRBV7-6,CASSLESSGNPQETQYF,TGTGCCAGCAGCTTAGAGTCCAGCGGGAACCCCCAAGAGACCCAGTACTTC
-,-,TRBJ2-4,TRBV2,CASSVRDWGGVTKNIQYF,TGTGCCAGCAGTGTCCGGGACTGGGGTGGGGTAACCAAAAACATTCAGTACTTC
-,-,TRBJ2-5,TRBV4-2,CASSQERETQYF,TGTGCCAGCAGCCAAGAACGGGAGACCCAGTACTTC
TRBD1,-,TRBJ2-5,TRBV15,CATSSRRDRWTETQYF,TGTGCCACCAGCAGTCGCCGGGACAGGTGGACGGAGACCCAGTACTTC
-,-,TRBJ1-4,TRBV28,CASRNKQLWVTTNEKLFF,TGTGCCAGCAGGAATAAACAGCTGTGGGTCACAACTAATGAAAAACTGTTTTTT
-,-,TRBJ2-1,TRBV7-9,CASSLKGAGYNEQFF,TGTGCCAGCAGCTTGAAGGGGGCGGGATACAATGAGCAGTTCTTC
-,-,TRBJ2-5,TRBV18,CASSPRGLQGVETQYF,TGTGCCAGCTCCCCCCGGGGGCTTCAGGGAGTAGAGACCCAGTACTTC
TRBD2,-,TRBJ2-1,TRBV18,CASSPIPGGDGYYNEQFF,TGTGCCAGCTCACCCATTCCGGGGGGGGATGGGTACTACAATGAGCAGTTCTTC
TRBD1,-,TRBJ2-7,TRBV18,CASSPRTGDYEQYF,TGTGCCAGCTCACCGCGGACAGGGGACTACGAGCAGTACTTC
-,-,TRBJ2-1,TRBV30,CAWDGHNEQFF,TGTGCCTGGGACGGACACAATGAGCAGTTCTTC
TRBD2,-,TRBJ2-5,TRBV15,CATSSRGEGQETQYF,TGTGCCACCAGCAGTCGGGGGGAGGGACAAGAGACCCAGTACTTC